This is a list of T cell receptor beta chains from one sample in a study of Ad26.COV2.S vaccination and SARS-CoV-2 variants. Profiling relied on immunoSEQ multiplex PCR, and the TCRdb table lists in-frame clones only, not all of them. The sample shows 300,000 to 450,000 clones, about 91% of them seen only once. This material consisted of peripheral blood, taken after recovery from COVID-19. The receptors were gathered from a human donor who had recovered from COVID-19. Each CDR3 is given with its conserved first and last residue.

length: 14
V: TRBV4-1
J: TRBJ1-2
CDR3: CASSQEARHYGYTF

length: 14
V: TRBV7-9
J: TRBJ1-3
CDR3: CASSLAAGRNTIYF

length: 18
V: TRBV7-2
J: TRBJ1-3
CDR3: CASSLVGTGGAIGNTIYF

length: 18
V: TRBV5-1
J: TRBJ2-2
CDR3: CASSLGQGAGLGSGELFF

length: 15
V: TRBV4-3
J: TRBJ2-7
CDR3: CASSHTGTGTYEQYF

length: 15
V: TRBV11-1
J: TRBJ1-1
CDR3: CASTLLASLNTEAFF

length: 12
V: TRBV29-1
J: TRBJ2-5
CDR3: CSVKQGGETQYF

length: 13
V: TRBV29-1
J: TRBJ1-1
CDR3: CSVHGRMNTEAFF

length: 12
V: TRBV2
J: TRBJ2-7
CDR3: CASKGAAYEQYF

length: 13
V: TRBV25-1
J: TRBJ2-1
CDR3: CASNPGPVNEQFF

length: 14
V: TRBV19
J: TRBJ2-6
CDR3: CASVRVAGANVLTF

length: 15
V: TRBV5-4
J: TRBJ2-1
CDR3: CASSFIDGPYNEQFF

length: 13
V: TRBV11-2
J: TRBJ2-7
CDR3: CASSFSGQYEQYF

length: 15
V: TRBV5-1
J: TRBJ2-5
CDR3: CASKGLRGGKETQYF

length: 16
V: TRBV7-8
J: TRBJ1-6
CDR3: CASSDRGQGNNSPLHF

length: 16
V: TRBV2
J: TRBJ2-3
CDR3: CASSGPPSGGTDTQYF

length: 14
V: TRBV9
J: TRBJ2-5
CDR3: CASSGTSGGETQYF

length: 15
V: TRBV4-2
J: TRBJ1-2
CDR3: CASSQGSGSSYGYTF

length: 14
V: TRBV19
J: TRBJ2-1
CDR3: CASSTGSSYNEQFF

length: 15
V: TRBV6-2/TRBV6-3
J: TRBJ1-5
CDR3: CASSGWDRARQPQHF

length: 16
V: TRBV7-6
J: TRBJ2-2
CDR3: CASSVTDHPNTGELFF

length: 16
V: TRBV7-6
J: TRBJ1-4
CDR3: CASSLGGRLEPEKLFF

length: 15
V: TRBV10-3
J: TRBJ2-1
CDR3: CAISRPGSSYNEQFF

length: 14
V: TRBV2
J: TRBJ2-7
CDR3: CASRDSRSSYEQYF

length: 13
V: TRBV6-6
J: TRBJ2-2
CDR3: CASTLTGAGELFF

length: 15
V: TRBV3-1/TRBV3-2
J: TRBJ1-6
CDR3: CASSQVNFAGEASHF

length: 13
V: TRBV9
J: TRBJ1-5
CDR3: CASSPTGNQPQHF

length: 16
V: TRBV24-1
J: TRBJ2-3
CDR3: CATSDRAGLGTDTQYF

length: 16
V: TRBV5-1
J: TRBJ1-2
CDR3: CASSSTSSGTPYGYTF

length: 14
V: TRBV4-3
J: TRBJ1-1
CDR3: CASSAAGGHTEAFF

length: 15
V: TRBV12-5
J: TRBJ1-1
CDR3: CASGPKRYPNTEAFF

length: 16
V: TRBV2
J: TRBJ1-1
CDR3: CASSAGTGGSWTEAFF

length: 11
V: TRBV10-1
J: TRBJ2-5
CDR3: CASSYGETQYF

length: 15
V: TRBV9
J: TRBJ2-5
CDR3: CASSVAGQYQETQYF

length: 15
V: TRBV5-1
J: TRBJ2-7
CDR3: CASSLGTDSTYEQYF

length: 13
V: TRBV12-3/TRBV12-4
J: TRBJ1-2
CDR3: CASTPGANYGYTF

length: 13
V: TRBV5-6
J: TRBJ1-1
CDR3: CASSPDGDPEAFF

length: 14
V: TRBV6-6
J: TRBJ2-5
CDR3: CASSYWGSKETQYF

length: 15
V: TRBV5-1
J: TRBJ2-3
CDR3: CASSLVGRATDTQYF

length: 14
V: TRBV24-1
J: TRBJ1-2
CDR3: CATSEPGLNYGYTF

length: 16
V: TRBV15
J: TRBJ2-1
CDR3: CATSREIRVAYNEQFF

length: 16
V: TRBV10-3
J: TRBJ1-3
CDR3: CAISESEGWSGNTIYF

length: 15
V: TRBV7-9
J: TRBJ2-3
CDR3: CASRWGAGGGDTQYF

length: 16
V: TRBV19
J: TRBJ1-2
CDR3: CASSRAQGAHSYGYTF

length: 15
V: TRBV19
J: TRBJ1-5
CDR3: CASSINRGHNQPQHF

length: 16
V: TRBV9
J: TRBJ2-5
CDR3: CASSLRAAGGQETQYF

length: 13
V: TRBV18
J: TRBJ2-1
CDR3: CASSPGQDNEQFF

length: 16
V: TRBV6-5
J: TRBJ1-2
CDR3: CASSYSGTGGIYGYTF

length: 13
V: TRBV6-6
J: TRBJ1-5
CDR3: CASSWTVDQPQHF

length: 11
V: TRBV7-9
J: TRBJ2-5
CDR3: CASSRGETQYF